One sample yielded the 8 T cell receptor beta chains listed below, sequenced in a study of spatial heterogeneity in lung cancer. As to time point: sample taken at primary tumor resection. TCRdb analysed the 5' RACE reads with MiXCR anew, one entry per CDR3 protein. There are 20,000 to 25,000 distinct CDR3 sequences in the sample; about 7.2% occur only once, and 13% to 15% lies in the top ten. The sequencing here drew on PBMCs, taken at surgery. These receptors all stem from a male donor with early-stage non-small cell lung cancer.

The rearrangement joins TRBV7-9 to TRBJ2-7; TRBD2 matches at 13 bases. With V trimmed by 4 bases and J by 0 bases, 0 bases remained unmatched. The V gene's germline CDR1 is SEHNR and CDR2 FQNEAQ (reference sequence). The CDR3 has 15 residues. In DNA, the CDR3 is TGTGCCAGCAGCTGGACTAGCGGGAGCTCCTACGAGCAGTACTTC. Translation gives CASSWTSGSSYEQYF.

This clonotype was detected many times. The rearrangement uses TRBV12-3 or TRBV12-4 and TRBJ1-5, with unresolved D. CDR3 length: 15 residues. The germline V and J ends were trimmed by 1 base and 0 bases, with 7 bases remaining between them. As DNA, the CDR3 is TGTGCCAGCAGTTTAGACGGATATAGCAATCAGCCCCAGCATTTT. It translates to CASSLDGYSNQPQHF.

This clonotype was counted ten times or more. The chain carries TRBV10-3 and TRBJ1-5; possibly TRBD1 for D (5 bases). The V gene lost 2 bases and the J gene lost 4 bases, with 9 bases spanning the gap. The CDR3 is made up of 14 amino acids. CDR1 and CDR2 (germline): ENHRY, SYGVKD. This CDR3 is CAISEGTSNQPQHF. The CDR3 DNA sequence: TGTGCCATCAGTGAGGGGACCTCAAATCAGCCCCAGCATTTT.

This clonotype was counted only a few times. This sequence joins TRBV7-9 and TRBJ1-6, with D tentatively TRBD1 (5 bases). From germline, CDR1 is SEHNR and CDR2 FQNEAQ (reference sequence). V lost 6 bases, J lost 9 bases, and 12 bases lay in between. The CDR3 contains 13 residues. The CDR3 bases are TGTGCCAGCAGTAAGGGGATAGGTTCACCCCTCCACTTT. This translates into CASSKGIGSPLHF.

This clonotype was observed at least ten times. V usage is TRBV6-5 and J usage is TRBJ2-2, with 7 positions matching TRBD2. Germline V gives CDR1 MNHEY, CDR2 SVGAGI. V was clipped by 6 bases and J by 6 bases; unmatched bases: 1. The CDR3 contains 12 residues. The CDR3 coding sequence is TGTGCCAGCAGGGGAGGGGCCGGGGAGCTGTTTTTT. Translated, it gives CASRGGAGELFF.

This clonotype was found many times. The rearrangement links TRBV12-3 or TRBV12-4 to TRBJ1-5; TRBD1 matches at 9 bases. Trimming cost V 4 bases and J 4 bases; bases outside gene matches: 14. The CDR3 extends over 18 amino acids. The CDR3 DNA reads as TGTGCCAGCAGTTCTTATCCGCGGACAGGGGATGGAAATCAGCCCCAGCATTTT. Amino acid sequence: CASSSYPRTGDGNQPQHF.

V usage is TRBV18 and J usage is TRBJ2-2; D uncertain. Between the trimmed V and J ends, which lost 1 base and 3 bases, there was a span of 6 bases. The germline gives CDR1 KGHSH, CDR2 LQKENI. The CDR3 covers 14 residues. The CDR3 DNA reads as TGTGCCAGCTCACCACGATGGGACACCGGGGAGCTGTTTTTT. Amino acid sequence: CASSPRWDTGELFF.

This clonotype has at least ten counts. The CDR3 here is CASRWTSGRLNTQYF. For the CDR3, the DNA is TGTGCCAGCAGGTGGACTAGCGGGAGGTTGAATACGCAGTATTTT. The chain joins TRBV28 to TRBJ2-3, with TRBD2 matching over 14 bases. Looked up from germline, CDR1 is MDHEN and CDR2 is SYDVKM. J gave up 7 bases and V 6 bases, and 6 bases lay outside the gene matches. This CDR3 has 15 residues.